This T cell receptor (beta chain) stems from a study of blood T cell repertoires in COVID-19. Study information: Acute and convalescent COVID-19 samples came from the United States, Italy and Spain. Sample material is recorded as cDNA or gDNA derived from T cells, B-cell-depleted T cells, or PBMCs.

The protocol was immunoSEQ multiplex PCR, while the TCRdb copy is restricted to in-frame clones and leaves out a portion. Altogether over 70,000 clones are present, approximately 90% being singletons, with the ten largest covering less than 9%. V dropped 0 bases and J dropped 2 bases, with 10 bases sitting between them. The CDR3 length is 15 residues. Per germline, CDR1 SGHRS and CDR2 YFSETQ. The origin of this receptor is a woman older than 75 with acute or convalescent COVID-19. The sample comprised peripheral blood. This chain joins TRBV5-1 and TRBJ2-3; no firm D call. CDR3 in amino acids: CASSLANRNTDTQYF. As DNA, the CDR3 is TGCGCCAGCAGCTTGGCCAACAGAAACACAGATACGCAGTATTTT.